A single sample gave rise to the 18 T cell receptor beta chains below, sequenced in a study of T cells in Graves' hyperthyroidism and ophthalmopathy. What was amplified from RNA transcripts were TCR beta CDR3 regions. RT-PCR in the first round (using the HTBI primer set) targeted the TCR CDR3. TCRdb passed the multiplex PCR reads through MiXCR, listing each CDR3 protein once. The sample comprises around 690,000 distinct CDR3 sequences, approximately 15% of which are singletons, and roughly 15% rests with the top ten. The sample was blood. The origin of the receptors is a middle-aged man with Graves' hyperthyroidism.

The chain has TRBV28 and TRBJ2-1; D is ambiguous. Per germline, CDR1 MDHEN and CDR2 SYDVKM. V gave up 2 bases and J gave up 9 bases, with 8 bases separating them. The CDR3 has 12 residues. CDR3 region: CASSLGIGEQFF. The CDR3 DNA follows: TGTGCCAGCAGTTTAGGAATCGGTGAGCAGTTCTTC.

In its sample, this clonotype was seen many times. CDR3 in amino acids: CATSDVAGSQETQYF. CDR3 coding DNA: TGTGCCACCAGTGATGTAGCGGGGAGCCAGGAGACCCAGTACTTC. The J gene is TRBJ2-5, the V gene TRBV24-1; TRBD2 matches at 8 bases. This CDR3 region has 15 residues. J gave up 5 bases and V 3 bases, and 7 bases lay outside the gene matches. CDR1 is KGHDR, CDR2 SFDVKD, per germline.

A note on this clonotype: This clone may be a read error of a much larger clone one base away. The chain couples TRBV28 to TRBJ2-1, with D tentatively TRBD2 (6 bases). Per germline, CDR1 MDHEN and CDR2 SYDVKM. This CDR3 comprises 14 residues. V dropped 8 bases and J dropped 8 bases, with 19 bases sitting between them. This CDR3 reads CASSSGSLNDEQFF. CDR3 nucleotides: TGTGCCAGCTCATCCGGGAGTCTGAACGATGAGCAGTTCTTC.

This clonotype was recorded many times. The V call is TRBV19, the J call TRBJ2-2; 11 bases are a match to TRBD2. Losses at the gene ends were 5 bases for V and 7 bases for J; bases not matched to a gene: 12. Per the germline V gene, CDR1 is LNHDA and CDR2 is SQIVND (reference sequence). The CDR3 loop spans 17 amino acids. The CDR3 region has the DNA TGTGCCAGTAGTCCTAACCGACTAGCGGGAAAGATCGGGGAGCTGTTTTTT. Its translation is CASSPNRLAGKIGELFF.

This clonotype has just a few counts. The genes are TRBV14 and TRBJ2-7; 10 bases fit TRBD2. The germline V gene has CDR1 SGHDN and CDR2 FVKESK. The CDR3 is made up of 19 amino acids. V dropped 4 bases and J dropped 1; count of bases not matched to a gene: 16. This CDR3 is CASSPYMAGLAGVSYEQYF. CDR3 DNA: TGTGCCAGCAGCCCGTATATGGCGGGTCTAGCGGGAGTGTCCTACGAGCAGTACTTC.

The table lists this clonotype with many counts. The V call is TRBV7-9, the J call TRBJ2-3; the D gene is possibly TRBD2 (6 bases). Germline assignment: CDR1 SEHNR and CDR2 FQNEAQ (reference sequence). V dropped 7 bases and J dropped 0 bases, with 14 bases sitting between them. This CDR3 region has 15 residues. The CDR3 DNA reads TGTGCCAGCATCCAAAGGGGACTTAGCACAGATACGCAGTATTTT. Its translation: CASIQRGLSTDTQYF. The full variable domain, rest sourced from reference TRBV7-9 and TRBJ2-3, is DTGVSQNPRHKITKRGQNVTFRCDPISEHNRLYWYRQTLGQGPEFLTYFQNEAQLEKSRLLSDRFSAERPKGSFSTLEIQRTEQGDSAMYLCASIQRGLSTDTQYFGPGTRLTVL.

This clonotype has a count of ten or more. V usage is TRBV19 and J usage is TRBJ1-1; D perhaps matches TRBD1 (6 bases). The CDR3 has 13 residues. Trimming took off 6 bases at V and 6 bases at J, with 14 bases between the two ends. Germline CDR1 reads LNHDA; CDR2 reads SQIVND (reference sequence). This CDR3 reads CASSPDSSPEAFF. The CDR3 DNA reads as TGTGCCAGTAGCCCGGACAGCTCGCCTGAAGCTTTCTTT.

The sample holds many counts of this clonotype. V and J are TRBV7-9 and TRBJ2-7; perhaps TRBD2 as D (6 bases). The ends were cut back, 1 base at V and 1 base at J, with 14 bases in the middle. The CDR3 is 16 amino acids. Per germline, CDR1 SEHNR and CDR2 FQNEAQ (reference sequence). CDR3 DNA sequence: TGTGCCAGCAGCTTAGAATTTAGCGGTATATCCTACGAGCAGTACTTC. Protein product: CASSLEFSGISYEQYF.

V is TRBV20-1 and J is TRBJ2-1; D is perhaps TRBD2 (6 bases). The ends were cut back, 5 bases at V and 0 bases at J, with 11 bases in the middle. The CDR3 has 14 amino acids. The germline gives CDR1 DFQATT, CDR2 SNEGSKA (reference sequence). CDR3 nucleotides: TGCAGTGCTGAGGACTACAGCTCCTACAATGAGCAGTTCTTC. It is translated as CSAEDYSSYNEQFF.

Concerning this clonotype: The junction and the germline gene differ at one end; a read error may be behind it. The V gene is TRBV7-9, the J gene TRBJ2-3, with TRBD2 matching over 10 bases. The CDR3 length is 15 residues. CDR1 and CDR2 from the germline V gene are SEHNR and FQNEAQ (reference sequence). CDR3 region: CASSSASGSTDTLYF. The CDR3 DNA sequence: TGTGCCAGCAGCTCAGCTAGCGGGAGCACAGATACGCTGTATTTT.

Ten or more counts support this clonotype. The chain employs TRBV5-1 and TRBJ1-1, with no clear D. From germline, CDR1 is SGHRS and CDR2 YFSETQ. CDR3 length equals 13 residues. Deletions cut 0 bases from V and 6 bases from J, with 9 bases between. In DNA form, the CDR3 reads TGCGCCAGCAGCTTGGGGTTTAGCCCTGAAGCTTTCTTT. This translates into CASSLGFSPEAFF.

The chain carries TRBV20-1 and TRBJ2-2; TRBD2 might be the D (6 bases). Trimming left V 4 bases short and J 3 bases short, with 9 bases between. Germline loops: CDR1 DFQATT, CDR2 SNEGSKA (reference sequence). The CDR3 totals 13 residues. The CDR3, as DNA: TGCAGTGCTACGGGAGTGTACACCGGGGAGCTGTTTTTT. Its protein product is CSATGVYTGELFF.

The J gene is TRBJ2-7, the V gene TRBV20-1; 11 bases fit TRBD2. Germline lookup yields CDR1 DFQATT and CDR2 SNEGSKA (reference sequence). This CDR3 has 15 residues. V lost 2 bases to trimming and J lost 1 base; unmatched junction nucleotides: 4. The CDR3 protein is CSARLTSGDSYEQYF. The CDR3 bases are TGCAGTGCTAGATTGACTAGCGGGGATTCCTACGAGCAGTACTTC.

V usage is TRBV20-1 and J usage is TRBJ2-7; 10 bases are shared with TRBD2. CDR3 length: 14 residues. Germline V gene data show CDR1 as DFQATT and CDR2 as SNEGSKA (reference sequence). V gave up 5 bases and J gave up 0 bases; unmatched junction bases: 4. This chain's CDR3 is CSAFGTSDSYEQYF. CDR3 sequence (DNA): TGCAGTGCTTTCGGGACTAGCGACTCCTACGAGCAGTACTTC.

As for this clonotype: A read error may be the cause here, since a much bigger clone is one base away. The rearrangement joins TRBV30 to TRBJ2-5; 14 nucleotides match TRBD2. The CDR3 loop spans 16 amino acids. Germline-derived CDR1 and CDR2 are GTSNPN and SVGIG (reference sequence). CDR3 protein: CTWSGTSGSRRETQYF. CDR3 coding DNA: TGTACCTGGAGTGGGACTAGCGGGAGTAGGAGAGAGACCCAGTACTTC.

A note on this clonotype: It is likely a read error, because the conserved phenylalanine at the end of the CDR3 is missing. CDR3 region: CASSLGSPRTEAFS. In DNA, the CDR3 is TGTGCCAGCAGCCTCGGTAGTCCCCGCACTGAAGCTTTCTCT. This rearrangement joins TRBV2 to TRBJ1-1; D unresolved. CDR1 is SNHLY, CDR2 FYNNEI, per germline. The CDR3 is 14 amino acids. The V end was cut by 6 bases, the J end by 4 bases, with 15 bases between.

This clonotype turned up a few times. The chain carries TRBV19 and TRBJ1-5; weak D call: TRBD1 (6 bases). Between the trimmed V and J ends, which lost 3 bases and 4 bases, there was a span of 16 bases. Per germline, CDR1 LNHDA and CDR2 SQIVND (reference sequence). The CDR3 spans 16 residues. CDR3 coding DNA: TGTGCCAGTAGTATTACCGGGGGGGACACTAATCAGCCCCAGCATTTT. Amino acids: CASSITGGDTNQPQHF. The full variable domain, with the rest looked up from reference TRBV19 and TRBJ1-5, is DGGITQSPKYLFRKEGQNVTLSCEQNLNHDAMYWYRQDPGQGLRLIYYSQIVNDFQKGDIAEGYSVSREKKESFPLTVTSAQKNPTAFYLCASSITGGDTNQPQHFGDGTRLSIL.

The V call is TRBV20-1, the J call TRBJ2-2, with 12 nucleotides matching TRBD2. Germline CDR1 reads DFQATT; CDR2 reads SNEGSKA (reference sequence). The CDR3 runs 14 residues. With V trimmed by 4 bases and J by 3 bases, 0 bases remained unmatched. CDR3 in DNA: TGCAGTGCTACTAGCGGGAGGGACACCGGGGAGCTGTTTTTT. It codes for CSATSGRDTGELFF.